This T cell receptor beta chain was identified in a study of blood T cell repertoires in COVID-19. Study background: Sites in the United States, Italy and Spain provided acute and convalescent COVID-19 samples. In each case, the material was cDNA or gDNA derived from T cells, B-cell-depleted T cells, or PBMCs.

Source study methods: Scientists estimated how many nucleated cells there were by amplifying reference gene primers. Sequencing used immunoSEQ multiplex PCR; TCRdb keeps in-frame clones, though not all of them. V and J calls and clone size come straight from that table; D and trimming were deduced from the DNA. The table has 75,000 to 100,000 clones, around 87% seen once. Looked up from germline, CDR1 is SGHAT and CDR2 is FQDESV (reference sequence). The V and J ends lost 6 bases and 5 bases respectively, with 20 bases between them. CDR3 size: 15 residues. In this sample, this clone turned up once. The rearrangement joins TRBV11-1 to TRBJ2-7, with a weak D call TRBD1 (6 bases). Specimen: peripheral blood. The clonotype was recovered from a human donor in a cohort sampled during active COVID-19. The CDR3 spells CASRLARQGNDEQYF. The CDR3 nucleotides read TGTGCCAGCAGGCTCGCCCGGCAGGGGAACGACGAGCAGTACTTC.